Included here is one T cell receptor (beta chain) sequence, with context. The antigen remains undetermined. This sample was included in a study of high-grade serous ovarian cancer treatment subgroups. Study observations and caveats: Same-patient tumor repertoires overlapped at roughly 0.1 to 0.85; different patients barely overlapped. TCR relatedness rose with neoantigen level and trended with mutation load.

Tumor samples were taken before definitive surgery or chemotherapy. This CDR3 spans 12 amino acids. Germline lookup yields CDR1 KGHSH and CDR2 LQKENI. V lost 2 bases to trimming and J lost 3 bases, with 5 bases between them. This table comes from immunoSEQ multiplex PCR, and its TCRdb copy is limited to in-frame clones, with some not included. The sample has around 7,700 clones; 65% to 75% are singletons. The TCR was taken from a human donor with high-grade serous ovarian cancer. The rearrangement links TRBV18 to TRBJ2-7; D is undetermined. The sequencing input was tumor tissue. CDR3 in amino acids: CASSPGVYEQYF. CDR3 DNA: TGTGCCAGCTCACCAGGGGTCTACGAGCAGTACTTC. Using reference TRBV18 and TRBJ2-7 for the parts outside the CDR3, the full variable domain is NAGVMQNPRHLVRRRGQEARLRCSPMKGHSHVYWYRQLPEEGLKFMVYLQKENIIDESGMPKERFSAEFPKEGPSILRIQQVVRGDSAAYFCASSPGVYEQYFGPGTRLTVT.